Shown below are 25 T cell receptor beta chains from a single sample sequenced in a study of T cell repertoires in cytomegalovirus infection. One entry per CDR3 protein results from TCRdb running MiXCR on the reads. The sample records hundreds of thousands of distinct CDR3 sequences, around 10% being singletons. Sequenced input: PBMCs. These TCRs come from a human donor in good health (CMV status not recorded). Some clones in this sample may be carry-over from other donors' samples.

This clonotype was recorded at least ten times. The chain joins TRBV7-9 to TRBJ1-1, with TRBD1 matching 7 bases. Per the germline V gene, CDR1 is SEHNR and CDR2 is FQNEAQ (reference sequence). V lost 11 bases, J lost 0 bases, and 3 bases stayed unmatched. This CDR3 is built from 12 residues. The CDR3 DNA reads as TGTGCCGAAGGGACAGTGAACACTGAAGCTTTCTTT. Encoded protein: CAEGTVNTEAFF.

This chain joins TRBV28 and TRBJ1-4, with 9 nucleotides matching TRBD1. The V and J ends lost 7 bases and 8 bases, in that order; junction bases with no gene match: 8. There are 14 residues in the CDR3. The germline gives CDR1 MDHEN, CDR2 SYDVKM. CDR3 in amino acids: CASTSETGGEKLFF. The CDR3 nucleotides are TGTGCCAGCACCTCCGAGACAGGGGGAGAAAAACTGTTTTTT.

This clonotype occurred many times. The V gene is TRBV29-1, the J gene TRBJ1-1; tentatively, D is TRBD1 (5 bases). The length of the CDR3 is 12 residues. The V end lost 5 bases, the J end lost 2 bases, and 9 bases lay between the germline ends. Germline assignment: CDR1 SQVTM and CDR2 ANQGSEA. CDR3 residues: CSVQGVNTEAFF. DNA for the CDR3: TGCAGCGTTCAGGGTGTTAACACTGAAGCTTTCTTT.

The rearrangement uses TRBV2 and TRBJ2-3; D unresolved. Trimming cost V 4 bases and J 1 base, with 12 bases left between them. This CDR3 region has 15 residues. Germline CDR1 is SNHLY and CDR2 is FYNNEI. The CDR3 region is CASSGMELGTDTQYF. The DNA for the CDR3 is TGTGCCAGCAGTGGGATGGAGCTTGGCACAGATACGCAGTATTTT.

This clonotype has more than one count but fewer than ten. The rearrangement uses TRBV6-2 or TRBV6-3 and TRBJ1-1; D is uncertain. The CDR3 extends over 18 amino acids. Between the trimmed V and J ends, which lost 0 bases and 5 bases, there was a span of 22 bases. Per germline, CDR1 MNHEY and CDR2 SVGEGT. CDR3 region: CASSYSTALPILSTEAFF. The CDR3 nucleotides are TGTGCCAGCAGTTACTCCACAGCCCTTCCCATACTAAGTACTGAAGCTTTCTTT.

This clonotype has at least ten counts. This chain connects TRBV7-2 to TRBJ2-3, with 11 bases that match TRBD2. Germline V gives CDR1 SGHTA, CDR2 FQGNSA. J lost 4 bases, V lost 3 bases, and 3 bases had no gene match. This CDR3 comprises 15 residues. As DNA, the CDR3 is TGTGCCAGCAGCTTCCATAGCGGGGGGGCAGATACGCAGTATTTT. Its translation is CASSFHSGGADTQYF.

This clonotype was counted a few times. The rearrangement joins TRBV6-6 to TRBJ1-4, with 7 bases fitting TRBD1. The V gene end was trimmed by 5 bases and the J gene end by 13 bases; junction bases not matched to a gene: 10. This CDR3 has 13 amino acids. Per germline, CDR1 MNHNY and CDR2 SVGAGI (reference sequence). This CDR3 is CASSQIDRELLFF. CDR3 nucleotides: TGTGCCAGCAGTCAAATAGACAGGGAGTTACTGTTTTTT.

This clonotype was picked up a small number of times. The J gene is TRBJ2-2, the V gene TRBV28; D might be TRBD1 or TRBD2, each matching 5 bases. Germline lookup yields CDR1 MDHEN and CDR2 SYDVKM. Trimming shortened V by 7 bases and J by 7 bases, and 19 bases separated the two germline ends. CDR3 length: 15 amino acids. CDR3 residues: CASNPPGRGVGELFF. The CDR3 DNA is TGTGCCAGCAACCCCCCTGGTAGGGGAGTCGGGGAGCTGTTTTTT.

This clonotype was seen many times. V gene TRBV2 combines with J gene TRBJ2-1; 7 nucleotides agree with TRBD1. The germline CDR1 and CDR2 sequences are SNHLY and FYNNEI. The CDR3 covers 14 residues. The trim removed 7 bases at V and 2 bases at J, leaving 5 bases unmatched. The CDR3 sequence: CASKGDSTYNEQFF. In DNA, the CDR3 is TGTGCCAGCAAAGGGGACAGTACCTACAATGAGCAGTTCTTC.

This clonotype was observed a few times. The J gene is TRBJ1-2, the V gene TRBV6-5; no firm D call. CDR3 size: 15 residues. The germline V gene has CDR1 MNHEY and CDR2 SVGAGI. The V end lost 6 bases, the J end lost 4 bases, and 18 bases lay between the germline ends. The CDR3 is CASSPTDFNFYGYTF. CDR3 nucleotide sequence: TGTGCCAGCAGCCCGACTGACTTTAACTTCTATGGCTACACCTTC.

The table lists this clonotype with many counts. Here the CDR3 DNA reads TGTGCCAGCAGTACTCCCCAGACAGGGACGGCTGAAGCTTTCTTT. Translating it yields CASSTPQTGTAEAFF. V gene TRBV6-2 or TRBV6-3 combines with J gene TRBJ1-1; 7 bases agree with TRBD1. The J segment lost 6 bases and the V segment lost 5 bases, leaving 12 bases of the junction unmatched. Germline V gives CDR1 MNHEY, CDR2 SVGEGT. The CDR3 loop spans 15 amino acids.

V usage is TRBV28 and J usage is TRBJ1-2; D gene uncertain. This CDR3 has 16 amino acids. With 2 bases removed from V and 8 bases from J, the gap between germline ends came to 21 bases. Looked up from germline, CDR1 is MDHEN and CDR2 is SYDVKM. Written as DNA, the CDR3 is TGTGCCAGCAGTTTAAACCCGTTAGGAACCCCTGGGGGCTACACCTTC. Protein product: CASSLNPLGTPGGYTF.

This clonotype has ten or more counts. The chain recombines TRBV7-2 with TRBJ2-1; D is possibly TRBD1 (6 bases). V was trimmed by 4 bases and J by 6 bases, leaving 13 bases between them. The germline V gene encodes CDR1 SGHTA and CDR2 FQGNSA. There are 14 residues in the CDR3. The CDR3 sequence: CASSSGRGPNEQFF. The CDR3 nucleotides read TGTGCCAGCAGCTCGGGCAGGGGCCCCAATGAGCAGTTCTTC.

This clonotype has at least ten counts. The chain has TRBV7-2 and TRBJ2-1; TRBD2 is a possible D gene (5 bases). CDR3 length: 12 residues. V was clipped by 1 base and J by 13 bases, with 11 bases between them. Germline-derived CDR1 and CDR2 are SGHTA and FQGNSA. DNA for the CDR3: TGTGCCAGCAGCTTAGATTGGCTAGCACAGTTCTTC. Protein sequence: CASSLDWLAQFF.

In this sample, this clonotype turned up a few times. The chain combines TRBV9 with TRBJ2-6, with unresolved D. The ends were cut back, 0 bases at V and 0 bases at J, with 10 bases in the middle. The germline V gene encodes CDR1 SGDLS and CDR2 YYNGEE. CDR3 length: 17 amino acids. The CDR3 DNA sequence: TGTGCCAGCAGCGTAGTCCCAGTTTACTCTGGGGCCAACGTCCTGACTTTC. This codes for CASSVVPVYSGANVLTF.

This clonotype was observed at least ten times. This chain links TRBV6-1 with TRBJ2-5, with 8 bases lining up with TRBD1. CDR3 length: 14 amino acids. V was pared by 7 bases and J by 5 bases, with 9 bases of the junction left unmatched. Germline-derived CDR1 and CDR2 are MNHNS and SASEGT. As DNA, the CDR3 is TGTGCCAGCATGGACAGGGCCGAGGGGGAGACCCAGTACTTC. Translated, it gives CASMDRAEGETQYF.

This clonotype was seen more than once but under ten times. V gene TRBV29-1 combines with J gene TRBJ1-6; 9 nucleotides match TRBD1. Unmatched junction bases numbered 7, after V lost 6 bases and J lost 10 bases. This CDR3 has 13 residues. Looked up from germline, CDR1 is SQVTM and CDR2 is ANQGSEA. In nucleotides, the CDR3 is TGCAGCGTGGGACAGGGTGGTGAGTCACCCCTCCACTTT. Its protein is CSVGQGGESPLHF.

This clonotype has ten or more counts. The V call is TRBV7-2, the J call TRBJ1-6; 8 positions match TRBD1. With 0 bases clipped from V and 8 bases from J, the junction kept 6 bases outside the gene matches. In germline, CDR1 is SGHTA, CDR2 FQGNSA. The CDR3 sequence is 16 residues long. CDR3 region: CASSLAGTGVDSPLHF. The CDR3 region has the DNA TGTGCCAGCAGCTTAGCCGGGACAGGTGTTGATTCACCCCTCCACTTT.

This clonotype was seen a few times. The chain couples TRBV29-1 to TRBJ1-1; the match to TRBD1 covers 7 bases. Germline CDR1 is SQVTM and CDR2 is ANQGSEA. There are 15 residues in the CDR3. Trimming took 7 bases from V and 0 from J; bases not matched to a gene: 11. CDR3 in amino acids: CSGRQGHFLNTEAFF. CDR3 in DNA: TGCAGCGGTAGACAGGGCCATTTTCTGAACACTGAAGCTTTCTTT. The full variable domain, rest sourced from reference TRBV29-1 and TRBJ1-1, is SAVISQKPSRDICQRGTSLTIQCQVDSQVTMMFWYRQQPGQSLTLIATANQGSEATYESGFVIDKFPISRPNLTFSTLTVSNMSPEDSSIYLCSGRQGHFLNTEAFFGQGTRLTVV.

This clonotype appeared many times. The chain recombines TRBV20-1 with TRBJ2-1; 11 bases align to TRBD1. After removal of 0 bases from V and 7 bases from J, the junction contained 14 bases not matched to a gene. CDR1 and CDR2 from the germline V gene are DFQATT and SNEGSKA (reference sequence). The CDR3 sequence is 18 residues long. The DNA of the CDR3 is TGCAGTGCTAGAGAACGGCGAGGCGGGACAGGGGGGCGAAATGAGCAGTTCTTC. Amino acids: CSARERRGGTGGRNEQFF.

This clonotype was seen at least ten times. The chain combines TRBV7-8 with TRBJ1-5, with 7 bases identical to TRBD1. CDR3 length equals 14 residues. Germline V CDR1 and CDR2: SGHVS, FQNEAQ. The V and J ends lost 3 bases and 6 bases, in that order; junction bases with no gene match: 5. CDR3 protein: CASSLTGSVQPQHF. The CDR3, as DNA: TGTGCCAGCAGCTTGACAGGGTCGGTTCAGCCCCAGCATTTT.

This clonotype has more than one count but fewer than ten. The chain combines TRBV5-5 with TRBJ1-1; possible D gene TRBD1, 5 bases. Germline loops: CDR1 SGHKS, CDR2 YYEKEE (reference sequence). Trimming shortened V by 5 bases and J by 2 bases, and 16 bases separated the two germline ends. The CDR3 spans 15 residues. The CDR3 is CASRSGTGGNTEAFF. In DNA form, the CDR3 reads TGTGCCAGCAGGTCGGGGACGGGAGGTAACACTGAAGCTTTCTTT. The full variable domain, in which reference TRBV5-5 and TRBJ1-1 provide the parts outside the CDR3, is DAGVTQSPTHLIKTRGQQVTLRCSPISGHKSVSWYQQVLGQGPQFIFQYYEKEERGRGNFPDRFSARQFPNYSSELNVNALLLGDSALYLCASRSGTGGNTEAFFGQGTRLTVV.

In this sample, this clonotype turned up many times. Written as DNA, the CDR3 is TGTGCCAGCAGCCCGGGGGGAGCCAAAAACATTCAGTACTTC. Amino acid sequence: CASSPGGAKNIQYF. The chain couples TRBV12-3 or TRBV12-4 to TRBJ2-4; 7 positions agree with TRBD2. Trimming removed 6 bases from V and 0 bases from J; junction bases left unmatched: 2. The CDR3 covers 14 residues.

This clonotype was detected many times. The V call is TRBV7-2, the J call TRBJ2-5; D is perhaps TRBD2 (7 bases). The CDR3 loop spans 16 amino acids. Germline loops: CDR1 SGHTA, CDR2 FQGNSA. V dropped 1 base and J dropped 5 bases, with 17 bases sitting between them. The CDR3 coding sequence is TGTGCCAGCAGCTTAGGGCCTGCGGGGGCAGGGGAGACCCAGTACTTC. Its translation: CASSLGPAGAGETQYF.

This clonotype has ten or more counts. The genes are TRBV7-9 and TRBJ1-3, with a weak D call TRBD1 (5 bases). Looked up from germline, CDR1 is SEHNR and CDR2 is FQNEAQ (reference sequence). This CDR3 spans 19 amino acids. Trimming shortened V by 5 bases and J by 0 bases, and 23 bases separated the two germline ends. The CDR3 nucleotides are TGTGCCAGCAGCCGCCGTGCCGGGACGTCCATTAGCTCTGGAAACACCATATATTTT. Translated, it gives CASSRRAGTSISSGNTIYF.